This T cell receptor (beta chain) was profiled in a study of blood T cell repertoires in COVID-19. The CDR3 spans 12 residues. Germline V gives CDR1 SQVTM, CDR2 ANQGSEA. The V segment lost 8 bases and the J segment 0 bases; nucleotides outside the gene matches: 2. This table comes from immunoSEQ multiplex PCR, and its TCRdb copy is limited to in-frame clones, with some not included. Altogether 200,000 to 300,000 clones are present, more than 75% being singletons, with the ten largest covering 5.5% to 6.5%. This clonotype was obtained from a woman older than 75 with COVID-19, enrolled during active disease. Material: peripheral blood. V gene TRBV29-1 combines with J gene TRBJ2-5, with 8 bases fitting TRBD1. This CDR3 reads CSTGGYQETQYF. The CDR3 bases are TGCAGCACAGGGGGGTACCAAGAGACCCAGTACTTC.